Each of the 7 T cell receptor beta chains below was sequenced from the same sample in a study of blood T cell repertoires in COVID-19. Only in-frame clones appear in the TCRdb table, and some are missing; sequencing was by immunoSEQ multiplex PCR. The repertoire has 150,000 to 180,000 clones, around four fifths of them found once; the top ten carry about 7.3%. Material for sequencing was PBMCs or T cells enriched from blood (not recorded which). The receptors were sampled from a man in his forties or fifties who had recovered from COVID-19.

The V call is TRBV10-3, the J call TRBJ1-3; 10 bases are a match to TRBD1. V shed 6 bases, J shed 2 bases, and the junction held 4 bases outside the gene matches. CDR1 and CDR2 from the germline V gene are ENHRY and SYGVKD. CDR3 length: 15 amino acids. The CDR3 nucleotides read TGTGCCATCAGGGGGACAGGGGCCGCTGGAAACACCATATATTTT. It specifies CAIRGTGAAGNTIYF.

V usage is TRBV9 and J usage is TRBJ1-1, with D hard to call. CDR3 size: 17 residues. In germline, CDR1 is SGDLS, CDR2 YYNGEE. V was trimmed by 4 bases and J by 3 bases, leaving 22 bases between them. The CDR3 region is CASSPHPRGRADTEAFF. CDR3 nucleotide sequence: TGTGCCAGCAGCCCGCACCCCCGAGGGAGGGCGGACACTGAAGCTTTCTTT.

A single count supports this clone. The chain joins TRBV5-1 to TRBJ2-2; 10 nucleotides match TRBD1. Germline CDR1 reads SGHRS; CDR2 reads YFSETQ. This CDR3 is 16 amino acids long. Germline trimming cut 0 bases from V and 5 bases from J; bases unmatched to any gene: 4. The CDR3 region has the DNA TGCGCCAGCAGCTTGGACGACAGGGGGCGAACCGGGGAGCTGTTTTTT. Translation: CASSLDDRGRTGELFF.

This clone is a singleton in its sample. The chain links TRBV4-1 to TRBJ1-5, with D unclear. Looked up from germline, CDR1 is MGHRA and CDR2 is YSYEKL. The CDR3 consists of 12 residues. V was pared by 0 bases and J by 9 bases, with 6 bases between. CDR3 loop: CASSQETGPQHF. CDR3 DNA sequence: TGCGCCAGCAGCCAAGAGACTGGGCCCCAGCATTTT.

The chain recombines TRBV11-2 with TRBJ1-2; no clear D. The CDR3 is 13 amino acids. Germline CDR1 is SGHAT and CDR2 is FQNNGV. V was trimmed by 1 base and J by 8 bases, leaving 11 bases between them. CDR3 protein: CASSLVRGSGYTF. The CDR3 nucleotides read TGTGCCAGCAGCTTAGTACGAGGGAGCGGCTACACCTTC.

This clone was counted once. The chain uses TRBV29-1 and TRBJ1-1; D not resolved. This CDR3 has 13 amino acids. Trimming shortened V by 4 bases and J by 2 bases, and 11 bases separated the two germline ends. Germline V gene lookup returns CDR1 SQVTM and CDR2 ANQGSEA. The CDR3 protein is CSVVRQTNTEAFF. DNA of the CDR3: TGCAGCGTTGTTAGGCAGACTAACACTGAAGCTTTCTTT.

Regarding this clone: Distinct nucleotide sequences in the sample also encode this CDR3. The rearrangement uses TRBV5-4 and TRBJ2-7; D remains unclear. CDR1 is SGHNT and CDR2 is YYREEE in the germline V gene (reference sequence). The CDR3 covers 12 residues. Deletions cut 4 bases from V and 3 bases from J, with 8 bases between. CDR3 protein: CASSLDGYEQYF. DNA for the CDR3: TGTGCCAGCAGCCTAGACGGCTACGAGCAGTACTTC.